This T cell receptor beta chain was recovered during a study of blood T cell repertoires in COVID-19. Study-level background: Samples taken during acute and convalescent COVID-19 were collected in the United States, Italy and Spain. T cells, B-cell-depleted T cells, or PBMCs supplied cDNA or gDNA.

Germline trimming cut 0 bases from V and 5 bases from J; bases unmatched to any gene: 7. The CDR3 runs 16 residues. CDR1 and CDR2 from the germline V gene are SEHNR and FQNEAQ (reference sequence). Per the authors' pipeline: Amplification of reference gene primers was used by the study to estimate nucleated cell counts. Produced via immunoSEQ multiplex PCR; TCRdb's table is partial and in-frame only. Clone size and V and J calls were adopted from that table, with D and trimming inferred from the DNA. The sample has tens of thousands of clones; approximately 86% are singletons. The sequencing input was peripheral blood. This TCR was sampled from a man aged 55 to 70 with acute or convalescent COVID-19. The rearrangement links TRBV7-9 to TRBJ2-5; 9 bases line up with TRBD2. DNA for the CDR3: TGTGCCAGCAGCTTAGCGCCAGCGGGGGGTGTGGAGACCCAGTACTTC. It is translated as CASSLAPAGGVETQYF.